Only a few counts were recorded for the clone carrying this T cell receptor (beta chain). What it recognizes is unknown. The sample comes from a study of vaccination and CD4 T cells after COVID-19. Overall study: Two Hispanic individuals were among six male and four female convalescent patients. Whole-study results and caveats: The authors identified 304 of 307 vaccine-specific clones in convalescent patients as spike mono-reactive.

Germline CDR1 reads KGHDR; CDR2 reads SFDVKD. The CDR3 extends over 14 amino acids. V was shortened by 4 bases and J by 1 base, with 9 bases between the two germline ends. TCRdb reanalysed the PCR reads using MiXCR and keeps one entry per CDR3 protein. The sample contains 20,000 to 25,000 distinct CDR3 sequences, 51% of which appear only once. March to December 2020 was the span of positive PCR dates, which predated US Alpha, Beta and Delta variants. The sequences come from CD4+ T cells from blood, collected before SARS-CoV-2 vaccination. The V gene is TRBV24-1, the J gene TRBJ2-5; D is perhaps TRBD1 (6 bases). The origin of this receptor is a human donor who had recovered from COVID-19. Here the CDR3 DNA reads TGTGCCACCAGTGAAACGGACAGCCAAGAGACCCAGTACTTC. Protein: CATSETDSQETQYF.